This T cell receptor beta chain was found in a study of blood T cells in healthy people across ages. V was trimmed by 2 bases and J by 14 bases, leaving 11 bases between them. The CDR3 consists of 11 residues. Germline loops: CDR1 LGHDT, CDR2 YNNKEL (reference sequence). On this clonotype itself: What it binds is unknown.

Study results and limitations: In the absence of known donor CMV status, changes in expanded clonotypes were possibly confounded.

With a J-beta primer mix and a sample-barcoded 5' primer, a second PCR ran roughly 6 to 11 cycles. TCRdb ran MiXCR on the 5' RACE reads and lists one entry per CDR3 protein. The sample includes around 970,000 distinct CDR3 sequences, roughly 47% of them seen just once. The sample was blood. The chain carries TRBV3-1 and TRBJ2-3; D not certain. The TCR sequence derives from a woman aged 55-69 years in good health. CDR3 bases: TGTGCCAGCAGCCAATCAGGTGCTATGTATTTT. Translated: CASSQSGAMYF.